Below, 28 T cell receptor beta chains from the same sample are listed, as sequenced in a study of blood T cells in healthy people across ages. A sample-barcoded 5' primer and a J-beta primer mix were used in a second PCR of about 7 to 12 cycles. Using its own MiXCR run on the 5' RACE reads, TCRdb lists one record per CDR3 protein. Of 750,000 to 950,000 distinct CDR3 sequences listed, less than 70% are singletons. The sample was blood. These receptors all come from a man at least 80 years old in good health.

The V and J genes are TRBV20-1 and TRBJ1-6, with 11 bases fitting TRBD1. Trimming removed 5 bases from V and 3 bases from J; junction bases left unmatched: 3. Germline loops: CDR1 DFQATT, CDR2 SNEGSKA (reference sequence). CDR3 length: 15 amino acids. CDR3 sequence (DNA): TGCAGTGCTCCCGGGACAGGGGGCTATAATTCACCCCTCCACTTT. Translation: CSAPGTGGYNSPLHF.

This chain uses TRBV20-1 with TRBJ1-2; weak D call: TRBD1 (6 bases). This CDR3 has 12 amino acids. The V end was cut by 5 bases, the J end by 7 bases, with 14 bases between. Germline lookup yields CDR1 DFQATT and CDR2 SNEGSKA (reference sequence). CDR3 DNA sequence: TGCAGTGCTTCGAAGGGGGAGCTTGGCTACACCTTC. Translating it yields CSASKGELGYTF.

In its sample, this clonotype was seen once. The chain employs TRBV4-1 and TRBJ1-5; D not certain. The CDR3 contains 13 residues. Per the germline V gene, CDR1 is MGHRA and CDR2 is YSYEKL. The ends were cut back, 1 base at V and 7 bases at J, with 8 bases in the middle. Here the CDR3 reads CASSQGVEQPQHF. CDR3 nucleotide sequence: TGCGCCAGCAGCCAAGGGGTAGAGCAGCCCCAGCATTTT.

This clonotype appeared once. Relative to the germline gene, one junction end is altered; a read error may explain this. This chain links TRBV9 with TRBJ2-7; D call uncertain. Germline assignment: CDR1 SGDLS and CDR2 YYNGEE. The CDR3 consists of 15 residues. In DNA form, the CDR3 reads TGTGCCAGCAGCGGCTACCGGTCGCGCTCCGACGAGCAGTACTTC. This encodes CASSGYRSRSDEQYF.

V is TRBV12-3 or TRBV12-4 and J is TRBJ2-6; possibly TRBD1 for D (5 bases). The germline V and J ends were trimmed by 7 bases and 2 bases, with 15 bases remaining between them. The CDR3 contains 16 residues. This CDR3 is CASIETGFAGANVLTF. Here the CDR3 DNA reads TGTGCCAGCATCGAAACAGGCTTCGCTGGGGCCAACGTCCTGACTTTC.

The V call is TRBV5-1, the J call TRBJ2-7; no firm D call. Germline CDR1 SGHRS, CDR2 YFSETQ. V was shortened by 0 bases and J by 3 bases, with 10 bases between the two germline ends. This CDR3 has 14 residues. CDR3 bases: TGCGCCAGCAGCTTGGAGGGTTCAGGCTACGAGCAGTACTTC. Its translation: CASSLEGSGYEQYF.

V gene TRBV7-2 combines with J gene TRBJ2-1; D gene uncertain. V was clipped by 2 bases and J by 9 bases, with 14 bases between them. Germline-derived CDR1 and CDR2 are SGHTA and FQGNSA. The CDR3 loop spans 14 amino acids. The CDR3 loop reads CASSLSVGLGEQFF. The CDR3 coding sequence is TGTGCCAGCAGCTTATCCGTAGGGTTGGGTGAGCAGTTCTTC.

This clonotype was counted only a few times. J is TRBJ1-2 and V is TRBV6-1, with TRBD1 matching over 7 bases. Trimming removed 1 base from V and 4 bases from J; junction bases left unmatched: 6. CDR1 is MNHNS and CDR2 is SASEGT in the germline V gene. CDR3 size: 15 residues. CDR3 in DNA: TGTGCCAGCAGTGAAGACAGGGGACAGACCTATGGCTACACCTTC. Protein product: CASSEDRGQTYGYTF.

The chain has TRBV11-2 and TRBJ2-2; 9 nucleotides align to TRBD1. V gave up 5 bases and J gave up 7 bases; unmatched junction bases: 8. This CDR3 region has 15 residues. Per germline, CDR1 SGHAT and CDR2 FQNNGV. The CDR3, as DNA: TGTGCCAGCAGCACAACAGGGGGCGCAATCGGGGAGCTGTTTTTT. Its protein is CASSTTGGAIGELFF.

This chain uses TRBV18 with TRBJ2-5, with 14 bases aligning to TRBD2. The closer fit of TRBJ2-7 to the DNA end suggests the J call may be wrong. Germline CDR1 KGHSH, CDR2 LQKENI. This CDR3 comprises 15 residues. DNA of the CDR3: TGTGCCAGCTCAGGACTAGCGGGAGGATCGGGCGAGCAGTACTTC. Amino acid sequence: CASSGLAGGSGEQYF.

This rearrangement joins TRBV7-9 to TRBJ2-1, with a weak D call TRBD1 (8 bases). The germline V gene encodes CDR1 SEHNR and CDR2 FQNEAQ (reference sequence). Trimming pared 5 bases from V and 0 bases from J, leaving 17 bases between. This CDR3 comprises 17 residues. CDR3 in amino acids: CASSTGGGGSSYNEQFF. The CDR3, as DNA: TGTGCCAGCAGCACAGGGGGGGGCGGGAGCTCCTACAATGAGCAGTTCTTC.

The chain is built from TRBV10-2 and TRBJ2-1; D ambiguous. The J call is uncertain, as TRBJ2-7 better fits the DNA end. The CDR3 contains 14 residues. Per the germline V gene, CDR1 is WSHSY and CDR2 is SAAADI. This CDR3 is CASSERDGSTKQYF. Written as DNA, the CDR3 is TGCGCCAGCAGTGAGAGGGATGGATCTACAAAGCAGTACTTC.

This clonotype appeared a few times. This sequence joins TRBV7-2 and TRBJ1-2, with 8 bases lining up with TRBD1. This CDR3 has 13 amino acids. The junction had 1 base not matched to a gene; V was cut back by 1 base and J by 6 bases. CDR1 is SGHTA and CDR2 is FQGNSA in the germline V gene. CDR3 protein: CASSLVTGDGYTF. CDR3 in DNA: TGTGCCAGCAGCTTAGTGACAGGGGATGGCTACACCTTC.

The CDR3, as DNA: TGTGCCAGCGAAACCAGGGCCCTGGGGAAGACCCAGTACTTC. Amino acids: CASETRALGKTQYF. The genes are TRBV6-1 and TRBJ2-5; D might be TRBD1 (5 bases). CDR3 length: 14 amino acids. CDR1 and CDR2 (germline): MNHNS, SASEGT. The V gene lost 8 bases and the J gene lost 6 bases, with 19 bases spanning the gap.

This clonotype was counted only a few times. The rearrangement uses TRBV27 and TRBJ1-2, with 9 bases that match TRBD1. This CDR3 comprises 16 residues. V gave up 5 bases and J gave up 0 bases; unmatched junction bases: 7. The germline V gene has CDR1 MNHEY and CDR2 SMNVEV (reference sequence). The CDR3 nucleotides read TGTGCCAGCAGTCGGCGACAGGGGGTGGCTAACTATGGCTACACCTTC. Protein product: CASSRRQGVANYGYTF.

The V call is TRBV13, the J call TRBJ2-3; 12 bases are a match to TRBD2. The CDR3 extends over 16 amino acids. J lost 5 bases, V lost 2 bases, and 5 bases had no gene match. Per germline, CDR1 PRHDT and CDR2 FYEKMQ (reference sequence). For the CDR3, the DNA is TGTGCCAGCAGCTTACCCGGACTAGCGGGGATAGATACGCAGTATTTT. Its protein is CASSLPGLAGIDTQYF.

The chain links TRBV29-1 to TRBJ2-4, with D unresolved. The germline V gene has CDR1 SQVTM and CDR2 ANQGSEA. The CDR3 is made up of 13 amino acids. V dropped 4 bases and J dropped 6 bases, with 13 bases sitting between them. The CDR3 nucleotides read TGCAGCGTTGTGGGCAGATTTACAAACATTCAGTACTTC. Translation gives CSVVGRFTNIQYF.

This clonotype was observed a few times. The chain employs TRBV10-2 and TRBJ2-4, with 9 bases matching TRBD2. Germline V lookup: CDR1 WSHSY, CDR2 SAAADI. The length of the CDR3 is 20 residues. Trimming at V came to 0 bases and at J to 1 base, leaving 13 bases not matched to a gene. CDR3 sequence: CASSESIGGRGIVAKNIQYF. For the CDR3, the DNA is TGCGCCAGCAGTGAGTCTATCGGCGGGAGGGGGATTGTTGCCAAAAACATTCAGTACTTC.

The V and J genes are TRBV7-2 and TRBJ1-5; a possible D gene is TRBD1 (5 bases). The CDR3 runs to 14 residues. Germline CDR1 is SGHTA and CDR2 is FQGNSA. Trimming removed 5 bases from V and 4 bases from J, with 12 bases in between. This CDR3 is CASSPLGGNQPQHF. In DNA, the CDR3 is TGTGCCAGCAGCCCCCTGGGGGGGAATCAGCCCCAGCATTTT.

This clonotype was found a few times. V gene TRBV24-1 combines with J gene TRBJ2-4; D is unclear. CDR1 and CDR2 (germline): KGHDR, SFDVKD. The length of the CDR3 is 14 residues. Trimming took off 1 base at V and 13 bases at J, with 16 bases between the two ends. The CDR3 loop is CATSDFALPKEQYF. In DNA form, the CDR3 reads TGTGCCACCAGTGATTTCGCTCTCCCGAAGGAGCAGTACTTC.

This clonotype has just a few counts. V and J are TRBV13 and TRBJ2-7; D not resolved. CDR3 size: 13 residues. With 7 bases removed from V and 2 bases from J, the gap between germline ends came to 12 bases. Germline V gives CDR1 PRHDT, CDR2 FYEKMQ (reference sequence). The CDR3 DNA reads TGTGCCAGCAAAGAGGCAGGCCCCTACGAGCAGTACTTC. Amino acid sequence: CASKEAGPYEQYF.

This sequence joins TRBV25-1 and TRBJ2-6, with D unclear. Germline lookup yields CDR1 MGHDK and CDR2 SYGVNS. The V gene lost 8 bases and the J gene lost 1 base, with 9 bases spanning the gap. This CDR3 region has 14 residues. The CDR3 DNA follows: TGTGCCAGCGGAGACCGTTCTGGGGCCAACGTCCTGACTTTC. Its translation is CASGDRSGANVLTF.

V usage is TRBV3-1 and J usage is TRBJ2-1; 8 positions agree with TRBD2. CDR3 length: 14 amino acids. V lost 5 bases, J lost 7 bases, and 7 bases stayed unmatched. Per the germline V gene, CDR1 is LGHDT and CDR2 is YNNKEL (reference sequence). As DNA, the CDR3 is TGTGCCAGCAGCAGGGCTAGCGGGTCTAATGAGCAGTTCTTC. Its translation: CASSRASGSNEQFF.

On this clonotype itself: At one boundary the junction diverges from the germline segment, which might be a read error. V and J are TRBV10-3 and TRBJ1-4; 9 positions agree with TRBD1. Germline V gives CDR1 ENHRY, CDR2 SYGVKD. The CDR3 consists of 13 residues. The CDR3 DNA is TGCAATACAGGGGGCCCAACTAATGAAAAACTGTTTTTT. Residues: CNTGGPTNEKLFF.

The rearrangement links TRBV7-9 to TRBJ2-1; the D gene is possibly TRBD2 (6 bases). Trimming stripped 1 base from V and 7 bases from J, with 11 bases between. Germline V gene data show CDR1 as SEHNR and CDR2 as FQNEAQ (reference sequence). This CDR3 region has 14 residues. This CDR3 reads CASSLDGGGNEQFF. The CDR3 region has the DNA TGTGCCAGCAGCTTAGATGGTGGGGGGAATGAGCAGTTCTTC.

This chain's CDR3 is CASGDGQTNGYTF. Written as DNA, the CDR3 is TGTGCCAGCGGTGACGGGCAGACTAATGGCTACACCTTC. The V gene is TRBV6-5, the J gene TRBJ1-2; D is undetermined. CDR1 is MNHEY, CDR2 SVGAGI, per germline. V was trimmed by 8 bases and J by 6 bases, leaving 16 bases between them. This CDR3 has 13 amino acids.

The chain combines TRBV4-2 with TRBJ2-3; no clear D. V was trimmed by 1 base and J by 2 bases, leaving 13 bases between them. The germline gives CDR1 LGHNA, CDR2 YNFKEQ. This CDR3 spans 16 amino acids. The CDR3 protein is CASSQATAESTDTQYF. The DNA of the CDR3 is TGTGCCAGCAGCCAAGCCACGGCGGAGTCCACAGATACGCAGTATTTT.

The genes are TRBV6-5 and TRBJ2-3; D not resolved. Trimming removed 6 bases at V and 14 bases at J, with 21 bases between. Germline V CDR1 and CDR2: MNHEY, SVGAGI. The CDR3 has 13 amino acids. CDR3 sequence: CASSPQMLHYAYF. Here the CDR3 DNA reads TGTGCCAGCAGCCCCCAGATGTTGCATTACGCGTATTTT.